The 10 T cell receptor beta chains below come from one sample, sequenced in a study of blood T cell repertoires in COVID-19. Sequencing used immunoSEQ multiplex PCR; TCRdb keeps in-frame clones, though not all of them. The table lists around 140,000 clones, 80% to 90% of them singletons. The material sequenced was peripheral blood. The origin of the receptors is a woman between 50 and 59 years old with acute or convalescent COVID-19.

V and J are TRBV7-3 and TRBJ2-1, with 16 bases that match TRBD2. Germline V gene lookup returns CDR1 SGHTA and CDR2 FQGTGA. V was clipped by 3 bases and J by 7 bases; unmatched bases: 9. This CDR3 has 18 residues. CDR3 sequence: CASSFQLGTSGRANEQFF. CDR3 bases: TGTGCCAGCAGCTTCCAACTAGGGACTAGCGGGAGGGCAAATGAGCAGTTCTTC.

The chain carries TRBV11-2 and TRBJ2-3; 7 nucleotides match TRBD1. Per the germline V gene, CDR1 is SGHAT and CDR2 is FQNNGV. After removal of 1 base from V and 0 bases from J, the junction contained 4 bases not matched to a gene. This CDR3 region has 16 residues. The CDR3 coding sequence is TGTGCCAGCAGCTTAGGACAGGGACCGAGCACAGATACGCAGTATTTT. It translates to CASSLGQGPSTDTQYF. The complete variable domain, with remaining parts taken from reference TRBV11-2 and TRBJ2-3, reads EAGVAQSPRYKIIEKRQSVAFWCNPISGHATLYWYQQILGQGPKLLIQFQNNGVVDDSQLPKDRFSAERLKGVDSTLKIQPAKLEDSAVYLCASSLGQGPSTDTQYFGPGTRLTVL.

The chain links TRBV6-1 to TRBJ2-5; possible D gene TRBD2, 5 bases. Germline CDR1 is MNHNS and CDR2 is SASEGT. The CDR3 loop spans 15 amino acids. V was pared by 3 bases and J by 7 bases, with 18 bases between. CDR3 in amino acids: CASSDRTSVLGTQYF. The CDR3 DNA reads TGTGCCAGCAGTGATCGGACTTCTGTCTTAGGGACCCAGTACTTC.

The chain links TRBV20-1 to TRBJ1-5, with D tentatively TRBD1 (5 bases). Germline CDR1 DFQATT, CDR2 SNEGSKA (reference sequence). CDR3 size: 15 residues. Trimming left V 3 bases short and J 0 bases short, with 12 bases between. CDR3 sequence (DNA): TGCAGTGCTAGTGATGGGGGGAATAGCAATCAGCCCCAGCATTTT. Its translation: CSASDGGNSNQPQHF.

The rearrangement joins TRBV6-5 to TRBJ1-1; 7 bases match TRBD1. Germline trimming cut 6 bases from V and 7 bases from J; bases unmatched to any gene: 11. This CDR3 is built from 14 residues. From germline, CDR1 is MNHEY and CDR2 SVGAGI. Here the CDR3 reads CASSASTGWNEAFF. The DNA of the CDR3 is TGTGCCAGCAGCGCTTCGACAGGGTGGAATGAAGCTTTCTTT.

This chain connects TRBV7-3 to TRBJ2-6; TRBD2 matches 11 bases. The CDR3 is 19 residues long. The trim removed 5 bases at V and 0 bases at J, leaving 9 bases unmatched. CDR1 is SGHTA and CDR2 is FQGTGA in the germline V gene. The CDR3 loop reads CASSALAGGSLSGANVLTF. Written as DNA, the CDR3 is TGTGCCAGCAGCGCCCTAGCGGGGGGCTCCCTCTCTGGGGCCAACGTCCTGACTTTC.

The chain employs TRBV27 and TRBJ1-4; TRBD1 might be the D (6 bases). Germline lookup yields CDR1 MNHEY and CDR2 SMNVEV (reference sequence). This CDR3 has 15 residues. The V and J ends lost 5 bases and 4 bases respectively, with 14 bases between them. CDR3 loop: CASSLTAGVNEKLFF. In DNA, the CDR3 is TGTGCCAGCAGTCTAACCGCAGGGGTTAATGAAAAACTGTTTTTT.

This clone is a singleton in its sample. J is TRBJ2-7 and V is TRBV11-2; D gene unclear. The V end was cut by 2 bases, the J end by 2 bases, with 13 bases between. This CDR3 spans 15 amino acids. Germline CDR1 reads SGHAT; CDR2 reads FQNNGV. This CDR3 is CASSLISRYPYEQYF. Here the CDR3 DNA reads TGTGCCAGCAGCTTAATAAGCAGGTACCCCTACGAGCAGTACTTC.

The chain carries TRBV7-9 and TRBJ1-2, with 8 bases aligning to TRBD1. Unmatched junction bases numbered 8, after V lost 5 bases and J lost 3 bases. There are 15 residues in the CDR3. Looked up from germline, CDR1 is SEHNR and CDR2 is FQNEAQ (reference sequence). Here the CDR3 reads CASSPNSGGHYGYTF. The CDR3 nucleotides read TGTGCCAGCAGCCCCAATTCAGGGGGCCACTATGGCTACACCTTC.

V is TRBV9 and J is TRBJ2-1; D is perhaps TRBD2 (6 bases). Germline V gene sequence: CDR1 SGDLS, CDR2 YYNGEE. V lost 3 bases and J lost 2, with 21 bases in between. The CDR3 sequence is 18 residues long. The DNA of the CDR3 is TGTGCCAGCAGCGCCTTTTTAGCGGACACACTAGCCTACAATGAGCAGTTCTTC. It translates to CASSAFLADTLAYNEQFF.